These 29 T cell receptor beta chains came from one sample sequenced in a study of Graves' ophthalmopathy and Graves' hyperthyroidism. RNA transcripts were the source from which TCR beta CDR3 regions were amplified. Scientists carried out first-round RT-PCR using HTBI primers and then a second-round multiplex PCR. Each CDR3 protein gets one entry after TCRdb re-called the multiplex PCR reads with MiXCR. Among 500,000 to 700,000 distinct CDR3 sequences listed, 22% were seen once. The sample consisted of peripheral blood. These receptors were taken from a young woman with stable Graves' hyperthyroidism. Some clones in this sample may be carry-over from other donors' samples.

The gene calls are TRBV4-1 and TRBJ2-7, with a weak D call TRBD2 (5 bases). Germline CDR1 and CDR2: MGHRA and YSYEKL. This CDR3 contains 14 residues. The ends were cut back, 3 bases at V and 2 bases at J, with 11 bases in the middle. The CDR3 coding sequence is TGCGCCAGCAGCCATGGGAGTCGGGCCTACGAGCAGTACTTC. It specifies CASSHGSRAYEQYF.

This clonotype was counted ten times or more. The chain joins TRBV30 to TRBJ1-1; the D gene is possibly TRBD1 (6 bases). This CDR3 has 14 residues. Germline lookup yields CDR1 GTSNPN and CDR2 SVGIG (reference sequence). V lost 0 bases, J lost 1 base, and 9 bases lay in between. CDR3 nucleotides: TGTGCCTGGAGTGTAAGGGGGAAGAACACTGAAGCTTTCTTT. It is translated as CAWSVRGKNTEAFF.

The genes are TRBV30 and TRBJ1-1; D may be TRBD1 (6 bases). Per the germline V gene, CDR1 is GTSNPN and CDR2 is SVGIG (reference sequence). V gave up 4 bases and J gave up 8 bases, with 11 bases separating them. CDR3 length: 11 amino acids. The CDR3 here is CAWISGTEAFF. As DNA, the CDR3 is TGTGCCTGGATTTCAGGGACAGAAGCTTTCTTT.

The rearrangement uses TRBV6-1 and TRBJ1-2, with 9 bases matching TRBD1. V shed 5 bases and J 4 bases; nucleotides not matched to a gene: 5. Per the germline V gene, CDR1 is MNHNS and CDR2 is SASEGT. CDR3 length equals 14 residues. The DNA of the CDR3 is TGTGCCAGCAGTATGGACAGGGGCCGCTATGGCTACACCTTC. This encodes CASSMDRGRYGYTF.

This clonotype was counted only a few times. The chain employs TRBV7-2 and TRBJ1-3; maybe TRBD1 (6 bases). CDR3 size: 15 residues. The germline CDR1 and CDR2 sequences are SGHTA and FQGNSA. V was pared by 5 bases and J by 2 bases, with 13 bases between. CDR3 sequence: CASSPPGQAGNTIYF. The CDR3 DNA is TGTGCCAGCAGCCCCCCGGGACAAGCTGGAAACACCATATATTTT. Based on the CDR3 plus reference TRBV7-2 and TRBJ1-3, the full variable domain is GAGVSQSPSNKVTEKGKDVELRCDPISGHTALYWYRQSLGQGLEFLIYFQGNSAPDKSGLPSDRFSAERTGGSVSTLTIQRTQQEDSAVYLCASSPPGQAGNTIYFGEGSWLTVV.

In its sample, this clonotype was seen many times. This may be a read error: a much more frequent sequence differs by one nucleotide. V and J are TRBV12-3 or TRBV12-4 and TRBJ1-5; D ambiguous. The CDR3 sequence is 15 residues long. The CDR3 here is CACSLGGQNNQPQHF. CDR3 DNA sequence: TGTGCCTGCAGTTTAGGAGGGCAGAATAATCAGCCCCAGCATTTT.

About this clonotype: The conserved phenylalanine or tryptophan is not found at the CDR3 terminus, so this likely reflects a read error. CDR3 protein: CASSQRTSGTGKLFV. The CDR3 DNA reads TGCGCCAGCAGCCAGAGGACTAGCGGAACCGGGAAGCTGTTTGTT. The V call is TRBV5-1, the J call TRBJ2-2, with 10 bases matching TRBD2. This CDR3 spans 15 amino acids. Germline V gene data show CDR1 as SGHRS and CDR2 as YFSETQ.

This clonotype turned up a few times. This chain connects TRBV12-3 or TRBV12-4 to TRBJ2-2; 10 bases agree with TRBD2. The CDR3 spans 16 residues. The J segment lost 0 bases and the V segment lost 5 bases, leaving 3 bases of the junction unmatched. In nucleotides, the CDR3 is TGTGCCAGCAGTACAACTAGCGGGACGAACACCGGGGAGCTGTTTTTT. Protein: CASSTTSGTNTGELFF.

At least ten counts were recorded for this clonotype. The V gene is TRBV12-3 or TRBV12-4, the J gene TRBJ2-2, with D hard to call. The V and J ends lost 4 bases and 9 bases respectively, with 3 bases between them. The CDR3 is 10 residues long. The CDR3 DNA reads as TGTGCCAGCAGTTCCCGGGAGCTGTTTTTT. This codes for CASSSRELFF.

The chain has TRBV20-1 and TRBJ2-5; unclear D gene. Trimming took 3 bases from V and 5 from J, leaving 10 bases between them. Germline CDR1 DFQATT, CDR2 SNEGSKA (reference sequence). The CDR3 is 12 residues long. The CDR3 DNA follows: TGCAGTGCTAGTCAAAAGGTCGAGACCCAGTACTTC. The encoded protein is CSASQKVETQYF.

The sample holds a few counts of this clonotype. CDR3 loop: CALRGHAGEAFF. Here the CDR3 DNA reads TGTGCCTTGCGCGGGCACGCTGGAGAAGCTTTCTTT. The chain links TRBV30 to TRBJ1-1; D not certain. Germline loops: CDR1 GTSNPN, CDR2 SVGIG (reference sequence). V was trimmed by 7 bases and J by 8 bases, leaving 17 bases between them. The CDR3 has 12 residues.

This clonotype was observed at least ten times. This rearrangement joins TRBV6-1 to TRBJ1-5, with D possibly TRBD1 on 6 matching bases. The CDR3 is 13 residues long. From germline, CDR1 is MNHNS and CDR2 SASEGT. Trimming cost V 6 bases and J 3 bases, with 9 bases left between them. As DNA, the CDR3 is TGTGCCAGCAGACAGGGACTCAATCAGCCCCAGCATTTT. This encodes CASRQGLNQPQHF.

This clonotype was seen repeatedly, ten times or more. The rearrangement uses TRBV24-1 and TRBJ2-7; no reliable D call. Germline CDR1 and CDR2: KGHDR and SFDVKD. Trimming removed 3 bases from V and 6 bases from J, with 20 bases in between. The CDR3 has 16 amino acids. The CDR3 loop is CATSDRAGRLLLEQYF. As DNA, the CDR3 is TGTGCCACCAGTGATAGAGCAGGACGACTGTTACTCGAGCAGTACTTC.

This clonotype has a single count. The V and J genes are TRBV28 and TRBJ2-7, with D possibly being TRBD1 (5 bases). Trimming took off 5 bases at V and 3 bases at J, with 14 bases between the two ends. This CDR3 spans 14 amino acids. From germline, CDR1 is MDHEN and CDR2 SYDVKM. CDR3 in DNA: TGTGCCAGCAGTCAGGACACCAAATACTACGAGCAGTACTTC. This sequence encodes CASSQDTKYYEQYF.

This clonotype was found many times. The chain is built from TRBV19 and TRBJ1-1; no reliable D call. The germline CDR1 and CDR2 sequences are LNHDA and SQIVND (reference sequence). V was trimmed by 3 bases and J by 0 bases, leaving 8 bases between them. The CDR3 loop spans 14 amino acids. For the CDR3, the DNA is TGTGCCAGTAGTATTGGAGGAATGAACACTGAAGCTTTCTTT. Translation gives CASSIGGMNTEAFF.

This clonotype appeared many times. V is TRBV5-1 and J is TRBJ1-5; TRBD1 matches 9 bases. Trimming cost V 3 bases and J 7 bases; bases outside gene matches: 8. Germline CDR1 SGHRS, CDR2 YFSETQ. The CDR3 sequence is 15 residues long. The CDR3, as DNA: TGCGCCAGCAGCTCCGGGACAGGGAATGGGCAGCCCCAGCATTTT. Translation gives CASSSGTGNGQPQHF.

This chain joins TRBV5-6 and TRBJ2-7, with D perhaps matching TRBD1 or TRBD2 (5 bases each). This CDR3 spans 13 amino acids. Germline V gene sequence: CDR1 SGHDT, CDR2 YYEEEE. V was clipped by 6 bases and J by 5 bases, with 15 bases between them. The CDR3 bases are TGTGCCAGCAAGGGGCGGGTTTTGGACGAGCAGTACTTC. Protein sequence: CASKGRVLDEQYF.

In this sample, this clonotype turned up many times. The chain recombines TRBV20-1 with TRBJ2-7; the match to TRBD2 covers 7 bases. The germline V gene encodes CDR1 DFQATT and CDR2 SNEGSKA (reference sequence). Germline trimming cut 1 base from V and 5 bases from J; bases unmatched to any gene: 11. This CDR3 region has 15 residues. CDR3 bases: TGCAGTGCTAGAGCCCTGGGGGGGTCCCCCGACGAGCAGTACTTC. Its translation: CSARALGGSPDEQYF.

This clonotype was counted between two and nine times. A much larger clone lies one base from this, so it may be a read error. This rearrangement joins TRBV6-2 or TRBV6-3 to TRBJ2-5; D uncertain. The CDR3 is 13 amino acids. The germline V gene has CDR1 MNHEY and CDR2 SVGEGT. The CDR3, as DNA: TGTGCCAGCAGGACCCCCGGCCAAGAGACCCGGTACTTC. Amino acid sequence: CASRTPGQETRYF.

The chain links TRBV29-1 to TRBJ2-5; D ambiguous. V was shortened by 0 bases and J by 5 bases, with 13 bases between the two germline ends. This CDR3 is built from 14 residues. Germline CDR1 is SQVTM and CDR2 is ANQGSEA. The CDR3 DNA reads as TGCAGCGTTGAAGATATAACAGCGAGGGAGACCCAGTACTTC. Its protein is CSVEDITARETQYF. Combining the CDR3 with reference TRBV29-1 and TRBJ2-5 gives the whole variable domain SAVISQKPSRDICQRGTSLTIQCQVDSQVTMMFWYRQQPGQSLTLIATANQGSEATYESGFVIDKFPISRPNLTFSTLTVSNMSPEDSSIYLCSVEDITARETQYFGPGTRLLVL.

The sample holds many counts of this clonotype. V gene TRBV29-1 combines with J gene TRBJ1-1; TRBD1 might be the D (5 bases). This CDR3 has 14 residues. V was trimmed by 7 bases and J by 4 bases, leaving 19 bases between them. CDR1 and CDR2 (germline): SQVTM, ANQGSEA. CDR3 protein: CSGGEQVLATEAFF. CDR3 in DNA: TGCAGCGGGGGGGAACAGGTGTTGGCCACTGAAGCTTTCTTT.

The rearrangement links TRBV28 to TRBJ2-5; D could derive from TRBD1 or TRBD2 (6 bases each). The CDR3 runs to 13 residues. Trimming pared 2 bases from V and 6 bases from J, leaving 10 bases between. The germline V gene encodes CDR1 MDHEN and CDR2 SYDVKM. Written as DNA, the CDR3 is TGTGCCAGCAGTTTAGGGGGGCGGAAGACCCAGTACTTC. This codes for CASSLGGRKTQYF.

This clonotype is a singleton in its sample. The V gene is TRBV6-1, the J gene TRBJ1-5; no clear D. The CDR3 covers 14 residues. Trimming cost V 6 bases and J 3 bases, with 12 bases left between them. Per the germline V gene, CDR1 is MNHNS and CDR2 is SASEGT. The CDR3 region is CASRGAVINQPQHF. CDR3 coding DNA: TGTGCCAGCAGAGGAGCAGTCATCAATCAGCCCCAGCATTTT.

This clonotype occurred many times. The V gene is TRBV28, the J gene TRBJ2-2; D is undetermined. This CDR3 has 13 amino acids. CDR1 and CDR2 (germline): MDHEN, SYDVKM. The CDR3 nucleotides read TGTGTATTGGAAAACTCGAACACCGGGGAGCTGTTTTTT. Translation gives CVLENSNTGELFF.

This clonotype was seen repeatedly, ten times or more. The genes are TRBV5-1 and TRBJ1-1; the match to TRBD1 covers 9 bases. J gave up 4 bases and V 3 bases, and 4 bases lay outside the gene matches. There are 14 residues in the CDR3. Germline values: CDR1 SGHRS, CDR2 YFSETQ. The CDR3 DNA reads as TGCGCCAGCAGCTCCCGGGACAGGGTCACTGAAGCTTTCTTT. Its protein product is CASSSRDRVTEAFF.

The sample holds many counts of this clonotype. The chain is built from TRBV5-1 and TRBJ1-2; TRBD1 matches at 11 bases. This CDR3 spans 14 amino acids. Germline V gives CDR1 SGHRS, CDR2 YFSETQ. Trimming removed 4 bases from V and 6 bases from J; junction bases left unmatched: 5. The CDR3 loop is CASSSGQGANGYTF. CDR3 coding DNA: TGCGCCAGCAGCAGCGGACAGGGGGCTAATGGCTACACCTTC. Supplemented by reference TRBV5-1 and TRBJ1-2, the full variable domain reads KAGVTQTPRYLIKTRGQQVTLSCSPISGHRSVSWYQQTPGQGLQFLFEYFSETQRNKGNFPGRFSGRQFSNSRSEMNVSTLELGDSALYLCASSSGQGANGYTFGSGTRLTVV.

In its sample, this clonotype was seen many times. The V call is TRBV4-1, the J call TRBJ1-1; D is undetermined. Trimming took off 1 base at V and 8 bases at J, with 11 bases between the two ends. The CDR3 length is 13 residues. The germline V gene has CDR1 MGHRA and CDR2 YSYEKL. CDR3 sequence: CASSQVLGEEAFF. The CDR3 bases are TGCGCCAGCAGCCAAGTACTCGGGGAGGAAGCTTTCTTT.

This clonotype was counted ten times or more. This rearrangement joins TRBV5-1 to TRBJ1-5; D is undetermined. CDR1 is SGHRS and CDR2 is YFSETQ in the germline V gene. The CDR3 runs to 13 residues. Trimming took 0 bases from V and 7 from J, leaving 8 bases between them. In DNA, the CDR3 is TGCGCCAGCAGCTTGGATGGTAGCCAGCCCCAGCATTTT. Translating it yields CASSLDGSQPQHF.

This chain links TRBV15 with TRBJ2-5; 9 bases agree with TRBD1. The V segment lost 6 bases and the J segment 1 base; nucleotides outside the gene matches: 3. The CDR3 contains 14 residues. CDR1 and CDR2 (germline): LNHNV, YYDKDF (reference sequence). Here the CDR3 DNA reads TGTGCCACCAGTCCACAGGGGGCCCAAGAGACCCAGTACTTC. It is translated as CATSPQGAQETQYF.